Following are 32 T cell receptor beta chains from one sample sequenced in a study of T-cell memory formation after mild COVID-19. One entry per CDR3 protein, called by TCRdb with MiXCR from the 5' RACE reads. The repertoire holds about 410,000 distinct CDR3 sequences, with approximately 18% as singletons. Sequenced: PBMCs or a T cell subset sorted from them (not recorded which). These receptors were obtained from a man between 18 and 35 years old who had mild COVID-19 (a few samples of this study predate the infection). Cell type and time point are not known.

This clonotype was observed a few times. The V call is TRBV4-2, the J call TRBJ2-6, with D unclear. CDR3 length equals 17 residues. Per the germline V gene, CDR1 is LGHNA and CDR2 is YNFKEQ. V gave up 3 bases and J gave up 4 bases, with 16 bases separating them. The DNA of the CDR3 is TGTGCCAGCAGCCAGCCCCTCATTGAACGAGGGGCCAACGTCCTGACTTTC. As protein: CASSQPLIERGANVLTF.

The V and J genes are TRBV7-6 and TRBJ1-3; 8 nucleotides agree with TRBD1. Germline V gene data show CDR1 as SGHVS and CDR2 as FNYEAQ. There are 16 residues in the CDR3. V was clipped by 5 bases and J by 3 bases; unmatched bases: 9. CDR3 loop: CASSQRTGSDGNTIYF. The DNA of the CDR3 is TGTGCCAGCAGCCAACGGACAGGGTCCGATGGAAACACCATATATTTT.

This clonotype has more than one count but fewer than ten. The chain has TRBV5-1 and TRBJ2-4; tentatively, D is TRBD2 (5 bases). This CDR3 has 15 amino acids. Deletions cut 0 bases from V and 9 bases from J, with 16 bases between. Germline V gives CDR1 SGHRS, CDR2 YFSETQ. CDR3 nucleotides: TGCGCCAGCAGCTTGGCCGGGGTAGGATCGGGCATTCAGTACTTC. Protein product: CASSLAGVGSGIQYF.

This clonotype was recorded many times. The rearrangement joins TRBV6-6 to TRBJ1-2; D call uncertain. V lost 5 bases and J 0 bases, leaving 13 bases between the germline ends. Germline-derived CDR1 and CDR2 are MNHNY and SVGAGI (reference sequence). The CDR3 length is 15 residues. In DNA, the CDR3 is TGTGCCAGCAGTGATAGGGTTCGGACTAACTATGGCTACACCTTC. This codes for CASSDRVRTNYGYTF.

This clonotype was seen repeatedly, ten times or more. The chain has TRBV5-6 and TRBJ2-5; possibly TRBD2 for D (5 bases). Trimming removed 2 bases at V and 4 bases at J, with 15 bases between. CDR1 is SGHDT and CDR2 is YYEEEE in the germline V gene. The CDR3 covers 15 residues. For the CDR3, the DNA is TGTGCCAGCAGCTTCCGGAGCACCCGGGGAGAGACCCAGTACTTC. Protein product: CASSFRSTRGETQYF.

In this sample, this clonotype turned up a few times. This chain connects TRBV6-1 to TRBJ1-2, with TRBD1 as a possible D gene (6 bases). This CDR3 region has 15 residues. Germline CDR1 reads MNHNS; CDR2 reads SASEGT. The V end was cut by 1 base, the J end by 0 bases, with 9 bases between. The CDR3 DNA follows: TGTGCCAGCAGTGAAGTCTACAGGGCTAACTATGGCTACACCTTC. Protein product: CASSEVYRANYGYTF.

The rearrangement uses TRBV14 and TRBJ2-7; D might be TRBD1 (6 bases). Germline CDR1 SGHDN, CDR2 FVKESK. V lost 1 base, J lost 7 bases, and 11 bases lay in between. This CDR3 region has 13 residues. This chain's CDR3 is CASSQGYREEQYF. CDR3 sequence (DNA): TGTGCCAGCAGCCAAGGCTACAGGGAGGAGCAGTACTTC.

The V and J genes are TRBV9 and TRBJ1-2; 7 nucleotides align to TRBD1. Germline assignment: CDR1 SGDLS and CDR2 YYNGEE. This CDR3 is built from 14 residues. Losses at the gene ends were 5 bases for V and 6 bases for J; bases not matched to a gene: 10. The CDR3 region has the DNA TGTGCCAGCAGTCGTACTGGAGGGGGCGATGGCTACACCTTC. It specifies CASSRTGGGDGYTF.

This clonotype was counted at least ten times. V usage is TRBV4-1 and J usage is TRBJ2-1; D remains ambiguous. The germline V gene encodes CDR1 MGHRA and CDR2 YSYEKL. This CDR3 comprises 15 residues. The germline V and J ends were trimmed by 3 bases and 8 bases, with 17 bases remaining between them. CDR3 protein: CASSHSSRLAHEQFF. For the CDR3, the DNA is TGCGCCAGCAGCCATTCCTCCCGTTTGGCCCATGAGCAGTTCTTC.

This clonotype was recorded a few times. V gene TRBV18 combines with J gene TRBJ2-7; no firm D call. Germline CDR1 is KGHSH and CDR2 is LQKENI. The ends were cut back, 5 bases at V and 1 base at J, with 12 bases in the middle. CDR3 length equals 14 residues. The CDR3 loop reads CASSYPARSYEQYF. CDR3 nucleotides: TGTGCCAGCTCATACCCCGCCCGGTCCTACGAGCAGTACTTC.

CDR3 amino acids: CASSPYTGGYSPLHF. CDR3 nucleotide sequence: TGTGCCAGCAGCCCTTACACAGGGGGGTATTCACCCCTCCACTTT. The V gene is TRBV9, the J gene TRBJ1-6; TRBD1 aligns across 8 bases. CDR1 is SGDLS and CDR2 is YYNGEE in the germline V gene. The CDR3 totals 15 residues. Unmatched junction bases numbered 8, after V lost 4 bases and J lost 8 bases.

This clonotype was counted a few times. The chain uses TRBV6-2 or TRBV6-3 and TRBJ1-1, with a weak D call TRBD1 (5 bases). The V end was cut by 1 base, the J end by 9 bases, with 12 bases between. The CDR3 loop spans 13 amino acids. Germline loops: CDR1 MNHEY, CDR2 SVGEGT. The CDR3 spells CASSYYTREKAFF. The CDR3 DNA reads as TGTGCCAGCAGTTACTATACCAGGGAGAAAGCTTTCTTT.

This chain uses TRBV5-1 with TRBJ2-1; TRBD1 might be the D (6 bases). Deletions cut 4 bases from V and 7 bases from J, with 15 bases between. The CDR3 extends over 14 amino acids. Germline V gives CDR1 SGHRS, CDR2 YFSETQ. CDR3 DNA: TGCGCCAGCAGCCCCGGACAGAACGGGAATGAGCAGTTCTTC. As protein: CASSPGQNGNEQFF.

This clonotype was picked up a small number of times. The rearrangement joins TRBV30 to TRBJ2-3, with 9 bases matching TRBD1. J lost 2 bases, V lost 4 bases, and 10 bases had no gene match. This CDR3 is 16 amino acids long. The germline CDR1 and CDR2 sequences are GTSNPN and SVGIG (reference sequence). DNA of the CDR3: TGTGCCTGGACCCCGACCCGGGACAGGGCCACAGATACGCAGTATTTT. Residues: CAWTPTRDRATDTQYF. Together with reference TRBV30 and TRBJ2-3, the CDR3 gives the full variable domain: SQTIHQWPATLVQPVGSPLSLECTVEGTSNPNLYWYRQAAGRGLQLLFYSVGIGQISSEVPQNLSASRPQDRQFILSSKKLLLSDSGFYLCAWTPTRDRATDTQYFGPGTRLTVL.

This clonotype was observed a handful of times. This chain links TRBV4-1 with TRBJ2-1; possibly TRBD2 for D (5 bases). The CDR3 sequence is 14 residues long. CDR1 and CDR2 (germline): MGHRA, YSYEKL. V lost 3 bases and J 0 bases, leaving 6 bases between the germline ends. CDR3 loop: CASSQTISYNEQFF. CDR3 nucleotides: TGCGCCAGCAGCCAGACTATCTCCTACAATGAGCAGTTCTTC.

The rearrangement links TRBV24-1 to TRBJ2-3; the D gene is possibly TRBD1 (5 bases). CDR3 length: 14 amino acids. The ends were cut back, 1 base at V and 3 bases at J, with 7 bases in the middle. Germline CDR1 and CDR2: KGHDR and SFDVKD. In nucleotides, the CDR3 is TGTGCCACCAGTGATTTCGCAGGGACAGATACGCAGTATTTT. This codes for CATSDFAGTDTQYF.

Ten or more counts support this clonotype. This chain connects TRBV4-1 to TRBJ2-1, with 9 bases that match TRBD2. The V segment lost 6 bases and the J segment 3 bases; nucleotides outside the gene matches: 3. The CDR3 consists of 14 residues. The germline V gene encodes CDR1 MGHRA and CDR2 YSYEKL. DNA of the CDR3: TGCGCCAGCAGGAGTAGCGGGGGCTACAATGAGCAGTTCTTC. Its translation is CASRSSGGYNEQFF.

This clonotype was counted ten times or more. The J gene is TRBJ2-2, the V gene TRBV5-1; 9 bases match TRBD2. Germline CDR1 reads SGHRS; CDR2 reads YFSETQ. CDR3 length: 16 amino acids. V gave up 4 bases and J gave up 1 base; unmatched junction bases: 5. The CDR3: CASSPRLAVNTGELFF. CDR3 DNA: TGCGCCAGCAGCCCCAGACTAGCGGTGAACACCGGGGAGCTGTTTTTT.

The genes are TRBV6-2 or TRBV6-3 and TRBJ2-1; 7 bases are shared with TRBD2. CDR1 is MNHEY and CDR2 is SVGEGT in the germline V gene. CDR3 length: 15 amino acids. With V trimmed by 6 bases and J by 0 bases, 5 bases remained unmatched. CDR3 loop: CASSQLANSYNEQFF. DNA for the CDR3: TGTGCCAGCAGCCAACTAGCGAACTCCTACAATGAGCAGTTCTTC.

This clonotype has more than one count but fewer than ten. V usage is TRBV2 and J usage is TRBJ2-7; D ambiguous. The CDR3 extends over 14 amino acids. Trimming took off 11 bases at V and 2 bases at J, with 19 bases between the two ends. Per the germline V gene, CDR1 is SNHLY and CDR2 is FYNNEI. The chain's CDR3 is CAVFESGKPYEQYF. The CDR3, as DNA: TGTGCCGTATTTGAATCTGGCAAACCCTACGAGCAGTACTTC.

For this clonotype: At one end, the junction sequence differs from germline, possibly due to a read error. The genes are TRBV6-5 and TRBJ1-1; tentative D call: TRBD1 (5 bases). The CDR3 totals 16 residues. Per germline, CDR1 MNHEY and CDR2 SVGAGI. The CDR3 DNA reads as TGTGCCAGCAGCCCCGCTGGGGGGAGAGGGAACACTGAAGCTTACTTT. This encodes CASSPAGGRGNTEAYF.

A note on this clonotype: One end of the junction is discordant with germline, which a read error may explain. This chain links TRBV20-1 with TRBJ2-5; 8 bases fit TRBD1. This CDR3 is 12 amino acids long. The germline gives CDR1 DFQATT, CDR2 SNEGSKA (reference sequence). In DNA, the CDR3 is TGCAGTGCAAGAGGACAGGGACAGACCCAGTACTTC. Amino acid sequence: CSARGQGQTQYF.

This clonotype came up many times. The chain couples TRBV7-2 to TRBJ2-1, with 13 bases fitting TRBD2. CDR1 and CDR2 (germline): SGHTA, FQGNSA. This CDR3 has 16 residues. With V trimmed by 5 bases and J by 10 bases, 11 bases remained unmatched. CDR3 sequence reads: CASSADRLAGGREQFF. For the CDR3, the DNA is TGTGCCAGCAGCGCCGACCGACTAGCGGGGGGAAGGGAGCAGTTCTTC.

The J gene is TRBJ2-1, the V gene TRBV7-2; D is undetermined. Germline CDR1 reads SGHTA; CDR2 reads FQGNSA. The CDR3 has 12 amino acids. V was cut by 5 bases and J by 8 bases, with 10 bases left in between. As DNA, the CDR3 is TGTGCCAGCAGCCCCGTTTCCTATGAGCAGTTCTTC. Amino acid sequence: CASSPVSYEQFF. Drawing the rest from reference TRBV7-2 and TRBJ2-1, the complete variable domain is GAGVSQSPSNKVTEKGKDVELRCDPISGHTALYWYRQSLGQGLEFLIYFQGNSAPDKSGLPSDRFSAERTGGSVSTLTIQRTQQEDSAVYLCASSPVSYEQFFGPGTRLTVL.

This clonotype was counted between two and nine times. This sequence joins TRBV20-1 and TRBJ2-1, with TRBD1 matching 7 bases. V lost 5 bases to trimming and J lost 8 bases; unmatched junction nucleotides: 9. The germline V gene has CDR1 DFQATT and CDR2 SNEGSKA (reference sequence). This CDR3 comprises 13 residues. CDR3: CSALVDRVDEQFF. The CDR3, as DNA: TGCAGTGCTCTCGTCGACAGGGTGGATGAGCAGTTCTTC.

In its sample, this clonotype was seen many times. This sequence joins TRBV6-4 and TRBJ2-3, with TRBD1 identical over 8 bases. The CDR3 has 15 amino acids. Germline CDR1 MRHNA, CDR2 SNTAGT. V shed 3 bases, J shed 4 bases, and the junction held 6 bases outside the gene matches. This CDR3 is CASSEAGGAPDTQYF. As DNA, the CDR3 is TGTGCCAGCAGTGAAGCAGGGGGCGCCCCAGATACGCAGTATTTT.

The chain employs TRBV12-3 or TRBV12-4 and TRBJ2-1; D is unclear. V gave up 6 bases and J gave up 9 bases, with 12 bases separating them. The CDR3 runs to 12 residues. The CDR3 loop is CASSLLVVEQFF. CDR3 bases: TGTGCCAGCAGCCTTCTAGTCGTTGAGCAGTTCTTC.

This clonotype was seen only a few times. The rearrangement links TRBV5-5 to TRBJ1-1; maybe TRBD1 (6 bases). The CDR3 contains 15 residues. V lost 4 bases and J 1 base, leaving 14 bases between the germline ends. Per the germline V gene, CDR1 is SGHKS and CDR2 is YYEKEE (reference sequence). The CDR3 coding sequence is TGTGCCAGCAGCCTTACTTGGACAGAGAACACTGAAGCTTTCTTT. It is translated as CASSLTWTENTEAFF.

This chain links TRBV18 with TRBJ2-7, with no clear D. Germline V gene lookup returns CDR1 KGHSH and CDR2 LQKENI. The CDR3 is made up of 14 amino acids. Trimming took off 3 bases at V and 0 bases at J, with 9 bases between the two ends. The CDR3: CASSPHPSSYEQYF. As DNA, the CDR3 is TGTGCCAGCTCACCGCATCCCAGCTCCTACGAGCAGTACTTC.

The J gene is TRBJ2-7, the V gene TRBV30; D possibly uses TRBD1 or TRBD2 (6 bases each). The length of the CDR3 is 14 residues. Germline V gene sequence: CDR1 GTSNPN, CDR2 SVGIG (reference sequence). V was shortened by 3 bases and J by 2 bases, with 14 bases between the two germline ends. CDR3 loop: CAWRVAGEAYEQYF. The CDR3 DNA sequence: TGTGCCTGGAGGGTCGCAGGGGAGGCCTACGAGCAGTACTTC.

This clonotype was counted between two and nine times. The V gene is TRBV3-1, the J gene TRBJ1-1, with D perhaps TRBD1 (5 bases). Germline CDR1 reads LGHDT; CDR2 reads YNNKEL (reference sequence). V lost 0 bases to trimming and J lost 3 bases, with 8 bases between them. CDR3 length: 14 residues. The CDR3 bases are TGTGCCAGCAGCCAAGACCTGGGGGACACTGAAGCTTTCTTT. Translation gives CASSQDLGDTEAFF.

This clonotype appeared a few times. The gene calls are TRBV6-4 and TRBJ2-5; D possibly corresponds to TRBD2 (6 bases). Germline V gene data show CDR1 as MRHNA and CDR2 as SNTAGT. The CDR3 is 13 residues long. Trimming stripped 0 bases from V and 5 bases from J, with 7 bases between. The CDR3 region has the DNA TGTGCCAGCAGTGACTCGGCGGGGGAGACCCAGTACTTC. The encoded protein is CASSDSAGETQYF.